One T cell receptor beta chain is described in this entry. These data originate in a study of blood T cell repertoires in COVID-19. Study-wide context: Acute and convalescent COVID-19 specimens originated in the United States, Italy and Spain. T cells, B-cell-depleted T cells, or PBMCs supplied cDNA or gDNA.

Per the original methods: Reference gene primer amplification in the assay estimated nucleated cell counts. Produced via immunoSEQ multiplex PCR; TCRdb's table is partial and in-frame only. The V and J calls and the clone size are those of that table, but D and trimming were determined from the DNA. The sample has 140,000 to 150,000 clones, approximately 83% seen once. CDR1 and CDR2 from the germline V gene are MGHDK and SYGVNS. The CDR3 consists of 16 residues. The V and J ends lost 3 bases and 2 bases, in that order; junction bases with no gene match: 7. During active infection, Seattle patients enrolled and were then monitored through disease.

The chain links TRBV25-1 to TRBJ1-3, with 7 bases lining up with TRBD1. What was sequenced was peripheral blood. The receptor's source is a woman between 55 and 75 years old with COVID-19, enrolled during active disease. The CDR3 reads CASSDLRQGAGNTIYF. The CDR3 region has the DNA TGTGCCAGCAGTGACCTCCGACAGGGTGCTGGAAACACCATATATTTT.